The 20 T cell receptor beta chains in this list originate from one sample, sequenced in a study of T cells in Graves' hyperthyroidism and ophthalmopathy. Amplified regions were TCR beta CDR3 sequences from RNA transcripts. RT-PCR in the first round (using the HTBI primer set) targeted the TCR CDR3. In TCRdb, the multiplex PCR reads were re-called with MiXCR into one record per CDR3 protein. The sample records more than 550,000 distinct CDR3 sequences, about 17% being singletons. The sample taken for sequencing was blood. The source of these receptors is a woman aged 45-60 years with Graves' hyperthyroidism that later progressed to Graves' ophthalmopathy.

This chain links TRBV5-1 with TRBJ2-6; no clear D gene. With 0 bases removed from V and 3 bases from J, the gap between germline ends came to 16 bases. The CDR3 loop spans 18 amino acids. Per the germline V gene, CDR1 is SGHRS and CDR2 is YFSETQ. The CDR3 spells CASSLAPVWTDGANVLTF. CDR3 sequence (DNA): TGCGCCAGCAGCTTGGCCCCAGTGTGGACGGATGGGGCCAACGTCCTGACTTTC.

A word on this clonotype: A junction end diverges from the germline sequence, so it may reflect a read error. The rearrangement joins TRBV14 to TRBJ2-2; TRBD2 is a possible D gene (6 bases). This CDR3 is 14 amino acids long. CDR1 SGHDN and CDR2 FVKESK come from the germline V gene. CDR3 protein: CASSQELQAGGLFF. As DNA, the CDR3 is TGTGCCAGCAGCCAAGAGTTACAGGCCGGGGGGCTGTTTTTT.

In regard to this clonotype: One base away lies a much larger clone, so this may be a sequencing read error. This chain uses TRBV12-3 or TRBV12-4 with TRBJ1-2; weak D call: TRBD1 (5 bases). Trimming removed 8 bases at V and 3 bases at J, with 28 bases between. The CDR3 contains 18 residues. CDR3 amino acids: CASGPQRGGTNRDYGYTF. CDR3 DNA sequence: TGTGCCAGCGGTCCACAGCGAGGAGGGACGAATAGAGACTATGGCTACACCTTC.

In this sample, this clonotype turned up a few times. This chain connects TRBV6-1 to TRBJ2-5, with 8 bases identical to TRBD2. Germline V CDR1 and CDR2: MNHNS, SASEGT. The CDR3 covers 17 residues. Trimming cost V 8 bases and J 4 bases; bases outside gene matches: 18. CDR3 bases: TGTGCCAGCCGTCAATCACGGGGGGGCCTATCGACAGAGACCCAGTACTTC. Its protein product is CASRQSRGGLSTETQYF.

CDR3 loop: CASSSGGLGGGYTF. Written as DNA, the CDR3 is TGTGCCAGCAGCTCGGGGGGACTCGGAGGGGGCTACACCTTC. The rearrangement joins TRBV5-5 to TRBJ1-2; D is possibly TRBD1 (5 bases). Trimming left V 3 bases short and J 8 bases short, with 17 bases between. CDR3 size: 14 residues. Germline V lookup: CDR1 SGHKS, CDR2 YYEKEE (reference sequence).

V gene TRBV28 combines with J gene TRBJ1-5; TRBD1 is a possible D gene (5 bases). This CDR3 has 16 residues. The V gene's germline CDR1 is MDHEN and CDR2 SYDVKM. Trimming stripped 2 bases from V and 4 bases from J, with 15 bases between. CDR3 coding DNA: TGTGCCAGCAGTTTACTAGGGGTTAGGTCAAATCAGCCCCAGCATTTT. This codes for CASSLLGVRSNQPQHF.

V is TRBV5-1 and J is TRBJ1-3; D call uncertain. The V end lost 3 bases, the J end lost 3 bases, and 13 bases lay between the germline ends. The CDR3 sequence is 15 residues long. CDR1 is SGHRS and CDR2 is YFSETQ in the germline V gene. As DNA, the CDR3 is TGCGCCAGCAGCTCGTCAGGAACGGATGGAAACACCATATATTTT. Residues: CASSSSGTDGNTIYF.

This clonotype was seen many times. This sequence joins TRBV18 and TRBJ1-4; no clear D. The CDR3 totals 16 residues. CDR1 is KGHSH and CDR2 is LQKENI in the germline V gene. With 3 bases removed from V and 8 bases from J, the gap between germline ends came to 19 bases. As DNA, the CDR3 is TGTGCCAGCTCACCTGTAAGAGACCTCGAATACGAAAAACTGTTTTTT. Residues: CASSPVRDLEYEKLFF.

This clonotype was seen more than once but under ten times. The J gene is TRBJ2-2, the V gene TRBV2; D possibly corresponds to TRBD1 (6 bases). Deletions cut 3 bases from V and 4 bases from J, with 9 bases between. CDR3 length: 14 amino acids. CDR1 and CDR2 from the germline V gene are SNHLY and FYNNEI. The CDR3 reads CASSDRGSTGELFF. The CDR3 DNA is TGTGCCAGCAGTGACAGGGGAAGCACCGGGGAGCTGTTTTTT.

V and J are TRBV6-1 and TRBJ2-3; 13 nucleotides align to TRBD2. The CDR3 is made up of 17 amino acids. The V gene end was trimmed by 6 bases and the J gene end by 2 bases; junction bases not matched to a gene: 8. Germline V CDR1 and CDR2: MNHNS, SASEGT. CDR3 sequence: CASRPTLAGGNTDTQYF. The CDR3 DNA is TGTGCCAGCAGGCCCACACTAGCGGGGGGGAACACAGATACGCAGTATTTT.

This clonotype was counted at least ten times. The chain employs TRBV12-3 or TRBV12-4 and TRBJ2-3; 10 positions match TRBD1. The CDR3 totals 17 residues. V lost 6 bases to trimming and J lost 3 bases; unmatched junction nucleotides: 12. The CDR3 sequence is CASSQAPGTGETDTQYF. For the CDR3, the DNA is TGTGCCAGCAGCCAAGCTCCCGGGACAGGGGAAACAGATACGCAGTATTTT.

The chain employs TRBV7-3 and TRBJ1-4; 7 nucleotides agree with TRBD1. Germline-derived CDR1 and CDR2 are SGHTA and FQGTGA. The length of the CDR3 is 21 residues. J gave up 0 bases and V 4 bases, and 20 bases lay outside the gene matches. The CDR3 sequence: CASSSSYSGQDPFATNEKLFF. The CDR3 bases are TGTGCCAGCAGCTCCTCCTACTCCGGACAGGACCCTTTTGCAACTAATGAAAAACTGTTTTTT.

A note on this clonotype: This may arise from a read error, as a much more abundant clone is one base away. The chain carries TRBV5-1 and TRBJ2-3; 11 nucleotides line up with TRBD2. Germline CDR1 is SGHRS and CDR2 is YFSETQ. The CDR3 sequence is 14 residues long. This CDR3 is CAGRDTSGGDTQYF. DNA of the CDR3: TGCGCCGGCAGAGACACTAGCGGGGGAGATACGCAGTATTTT.

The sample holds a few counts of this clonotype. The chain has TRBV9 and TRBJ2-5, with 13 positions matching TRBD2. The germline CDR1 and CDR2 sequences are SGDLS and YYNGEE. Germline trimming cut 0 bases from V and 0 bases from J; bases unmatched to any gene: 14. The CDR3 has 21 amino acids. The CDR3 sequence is CASSVAGQGTSGASYQETQYF. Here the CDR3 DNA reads TGTGCCAGCAGCGTAGCCGGACAGGGGACTAGCGGGGCCTCCTACCAAGAGACCCAGTACTTC.

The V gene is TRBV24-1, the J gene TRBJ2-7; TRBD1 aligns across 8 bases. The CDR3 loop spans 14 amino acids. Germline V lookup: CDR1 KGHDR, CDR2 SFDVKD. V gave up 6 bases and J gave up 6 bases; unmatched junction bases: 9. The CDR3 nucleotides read TGTGCCACCAGTCCGGCAGGGGGCTTAGGCGAGCAGTACTTC. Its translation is CATSPAGGLGEQYF.

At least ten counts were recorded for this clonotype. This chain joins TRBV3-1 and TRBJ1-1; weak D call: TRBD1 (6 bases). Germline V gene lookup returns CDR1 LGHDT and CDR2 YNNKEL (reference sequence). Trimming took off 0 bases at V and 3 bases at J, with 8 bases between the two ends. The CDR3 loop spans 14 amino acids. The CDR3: CASSQDWTDTEAFF. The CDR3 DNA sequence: TGTGCCAGCAGCCAAGATTGGACAGACACTGAAGCTTTCTTT. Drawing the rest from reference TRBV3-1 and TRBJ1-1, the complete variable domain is DTAVSQTPKYLVTQMGNDKSIKCEQNLGHDTMYWYKQDSKKFLKIMFSYNNKELIINETVPNRFSPKSPDKAHLNLHINSLELGDSAVYFCASSQDWTDTEAFFGQGTRLTVV.

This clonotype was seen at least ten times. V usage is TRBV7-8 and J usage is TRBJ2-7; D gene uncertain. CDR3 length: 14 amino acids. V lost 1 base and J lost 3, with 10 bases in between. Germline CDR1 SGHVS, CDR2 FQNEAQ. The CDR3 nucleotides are TGTGCCAGCAGCTTAGGGACGGCTAACTACGAGCAGTACTTC. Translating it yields CASSLGTANYEQYF. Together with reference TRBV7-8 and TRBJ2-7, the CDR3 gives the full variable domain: GAGVSQSPRYKVAKRGQDVALRCDPISGHVSLFWYQQALGQGPEFLTYFQNEAQLDKSGLPSDRFFAERPEGSVSTLKIQRTQQEDSAVYLCASSLGTANYEQYFGPGTRLTVT.

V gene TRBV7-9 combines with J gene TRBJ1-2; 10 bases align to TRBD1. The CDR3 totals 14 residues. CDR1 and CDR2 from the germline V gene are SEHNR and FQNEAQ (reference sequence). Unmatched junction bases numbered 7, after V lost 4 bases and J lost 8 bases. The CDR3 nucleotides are TGTGCCAGCAGCTCATACGGGACAGGGGAAGGCTACACCTTC. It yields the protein CASSSYGTGEGYTF.

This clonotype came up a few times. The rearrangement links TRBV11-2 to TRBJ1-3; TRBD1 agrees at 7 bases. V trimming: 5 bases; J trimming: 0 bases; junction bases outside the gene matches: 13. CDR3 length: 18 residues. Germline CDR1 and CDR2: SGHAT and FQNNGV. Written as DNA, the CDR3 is TGTGCCAGCAGCCGGACAGGCGCAAGGACCCTCTCTGGAAACACCATATATTTT. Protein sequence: CASSRTGARTLSGNTIYF. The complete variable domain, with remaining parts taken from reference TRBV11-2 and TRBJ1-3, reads EAGVAQSPRYKIIEKRQSVAFWCNPISGHATLYWYQQILGQGPKLLIQFQNNGVVDDSQLPKDRFSAERLKGVDSTLKIQPAKLEDSAVYLCASSRTGARTLSGNTIYFGEGSWLTVV.

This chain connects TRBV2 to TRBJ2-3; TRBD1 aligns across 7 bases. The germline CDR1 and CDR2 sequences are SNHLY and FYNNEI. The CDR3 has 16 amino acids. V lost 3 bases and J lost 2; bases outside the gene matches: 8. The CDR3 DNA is TGTGCCAGCAGTGATGGAGGACAGGTCCACACAGATACGCAGTATTTT. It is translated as CASSDGGQVHTDTQYF.